Below, 29 T cell receptor beta chains from the same sample are listed, as sequenced in a study. One entry per CDR3 protein results from TCRdb running MiXCR on the 5' RACE reads. The sample holds tens of thousands of distinct CDR3 sequences; about 15% are singletons and the top ten take 2% to 2.5%. The material sequenced was naive CD4+ T cells sorted from blood. Regarding subset: naive CD4+ T cells, CD4+CD45RA+CD25-. The receptors were sampled from a female donor with breast cancer.

In its sample, this clonotype was seen a few times. V gene TRBV28 combines with J gene TRBJ2-3; 7 bases are a match to TRBD1. The CDR3 is made up of 16 amino acids. Trimming cost V 9 bases and J 2 bases; bases outside gene matches: 14. In germline, CDR1 is MDHEN, CDR2 SYDVKM. The CDR3 sequence: CASRNRGYLDTDTQYF. The CDR3 coding sequence is TGTGCCAGTCGGAACAGGGGATATTTGGACACAGATACGCAGTATTTT.

The chain has TRBV7-6 and TRBJ2-2, with 8 bases identical to TRBD1. V lost 5 bases, J lost 2 bases, and 7 bases stayed unmatched. The CDR3 spans 16 residues. Germline V gene data show CDR1 as SGHVS and CDR2 as FNYEAQ. Here the CDR3 reads CASSPRTGINTGELFF. CDR3 coding DNA: TGTGCCAGCAGCCCCAGGACAGGGATAAACACCGGGGAGCTGTTTTTT.

This clonotype was observed a few times. The CDR3 region is CASSVSDRGGYTF. CDR3 coding DNA: TGCGCCAGCAGCGTTTCGGACAGGGGTGGCTACACCTTC. V and J are TRBV5-1 and TRBJ1-2, with TRBD1 matching 9 bases. J was trimmed by 7 bases and V by 4 bases; bases with no gene match: 5. The V gene's germline CDR1 is SGHRS and CDR2 YFSETQ. The CDR3 runs to 13 residues.

This rearrangement joins TRBV29-1 to TRBJ2-5; tentative D call: TRBD1 (6 bases). V was shortened by 7 bases and J by 5 bases, with 14 bases between the two germline ends. CDR1 SQVTM and CDR2 ANQGSEA come from the germline V gene. This CDR3 region has 12 residues. The CDR3 DNA is TGCAGCGCTCTTGACAGGTCCGAGACCCAGTACTTC. It translates to CSALDRSETQYF.

In its sample, this clonotype was seen many times. This sequence joins TRBV5-1 and TRBJ2-3, with 7 bases aligning to TRBD1. CDR1 and CDR2 from the germline V gene are SGHRS and YFSETQ. CDR3 length equals 16 residues. Trimming at V came to 0 bases and at J to 2 bases, leaving 6 bases not matched to a gene. The CDR3 DNA reads as TGCGCCAGCAGCTTGGGACAGGGTTGGAACACAGATACGCAGTATTTT. Translation gives CASSLGQGWNTDTQYF.

This clonotype was seen a few times. The chain has TRBV12-3 or TRBV12-4 and TRBJ2-7; no clear D gene. V lost 3 bases to trimming and J lost 3 bases, with 15 bases between them. The CDR3 is 15 amino acids. The CDR3: CASSFNPTRNYEQYF. CDR3 in DNA: TGTGCCAGCAGTTTTAACCCGACAAGAAACTACGAGCAGTACTTC.

This chain connects TRBV11-3 to TRBJ1-4, with TRBD1 matching over 8 bases. CDR3 length: 15 residues. V dropped 5 bases and J dropped 8; count of bases not matched to a gene: 10. Germline CDR1 reads SGHNT; CDR2 reads YENEEA. The CDR3 DNA is TGTGCCAGCAGCCCGCGGACAGGGCGGAGGGAAAAACTGTTTTTT. This gives the protein CASSPRTGRREKLFF.

This clonotype showed up many times. This CDR3 is CSASWALNQPQHF. The CDR3 DNA sequence: TGCAGTGCTAGTTGGGCTCTAAATCAGCCCCAGCATTTT. This rearrangement joins TRBV20-1 to TRBJ1-5, with D hard to call. Germline CDR1 DFQATT, CDR2 SNEGSKA (reference sequence). V shed 3 bases and J shed 4 bases, with 10 bases lying between them. The CDR3 is made up of 13 amino acids.

The rearrangement joins TRBV19 to TRBJ1-2, with D perhaps TRBD1 (5 bases). CDR1 and CDR2 (germline): LNHDA, SQIVND (reference sequence). V was trimmed by 8 bases and J by 9 bases, leaving 25 bases between them. This CDR3 contains 15 residues. This CDR3 reads CASFFRTGQQRSYTF. The CDR3 DNA reads as TGTGCCAGTTTTTTCCGGACGGGGCAACAGAGGAGCTACACCTTC.

This clonotype was seen a few times. This chain uses TRBV12-3 or TRBV12-4 with TRBJ1-3; no definite D call. This CDR3 has 14 amino acids. Trimming left V 6 bases short and J 2 bases short, with 11 bases between. CDR3 in amino acids: CASRGSFTGNTIYF. CDR3 coding DNA: TGTGCCAGCAGGGGATCGTTTACTGGAAACACCATATATTTT.

This clonotype was seen just once. The chain employs TRBV4-3 and TRBJ2-7; D might be TRBD1 or TRBD2, each matching 5 bases. Trimming stripped 0 bases from V and 2 bases from J, with 20 bases between. CDR3 length: 18 amino acids. CDR1 is LGHNA, CDR2 YSLEER, per germline. The DNA of the CDR3 is TGCGCCAGCAGCCAAGATCTTTCAGAGAGGGGAAGGACCTACGAGCAGTACTTC. Translating it yields CASSQDLSERGRTYEQYF.

This clonotype was observed a handful of times. This rearrangement joins TRBV20-1 to TRBJ1-1; D ambiguous. There are 11 residues in the CDR3. Germline loops: CDR1 DFQATT, CDR2 SNEGSKA (reference sequence). The CDR3 DNA is TGCAGGATCGTCGCGGGCACTGAAGCTTTCTTT. Its protein is CRIVAGTEAFF.

This clonotype was observed a few times. The V and J genes are TRBV11-2 and TRBJ2-5; TRBD2 matches at 9 bases. Germline V CDR1 and CDR2: SGHAT, FQNNGV. This CDR3 is built from 15 residues. The ends lost 2 bases at V and 7 bases at J; junction bases unmatched: 8. The DNA of the CDR3 is TGTGCCAGCAGCTTACAAGCGGGAGGTCGAGGGACCCAGTACTTC. Residues: CASSLQAGGRGTQYF.

This clonotype was found many times. V and J are TRBV5-1 and TRBJ1-2; 7 bases match TRBD1. Germline trimming cut 6 bases from V and 5 bases from J; bases unmatched to any gene: 7. The CDR3 runs to 13 residues. The germline V gene encodes CDR1 SGHRS and CDR2 YFSETQ. Here the CDR3 DNA reads TGCGCCAGCACGGGACAGCCACCGTATGGCTACACCTTC. It encodes CASTGQPPYGYTF. Using reference TRBV5-1 and TRBJ1-2 for the parts outside the CDR3, the full variable domain is KAGVTQTPRYLIKTRGQQVTLSCSPISGHRSVSWYQQTPGQGLQFLFEYFSETQRNKGNFPGRFSGRQFSNSRSEMNVSTLELGDSALYLCASTGQPPYGYTFGSGTRLTVV.

This clonotype was counted a few times. V usage is TRBV12-3 or TRBV12-4 and J usage is TRBJ2-1; D ambiguous. The CDR3 has 15 residues. V dropped 6 bases and J dropped 1 base, with 13 bases sitting between them. CDR3 in DNA: TGTGCCAGCAGCTCAAGCACCGAGTCCTACAATGAGCAGTTCTTC. Translated: CASSSSTESYNEQFF.

The rearrangement joins TRBV5-1 to TRBJ2-3; TRBD2 aligns across 14 bases. V lost 0 bases to trimming and J lost 4 bases; unmatched junction nucleotides: 4. The CDR3 loop spans 17 amino acids. From germline, CDR1 is SGHRS and CDR2 YFSETQ. The CDR3 DNA sequence: TGCGCCAGCAGCTTGGTAGGGACTAGCGGGAGTCCAGATACGCAGTATTTT. Amino acid sequence: CASSLVGTSGSPDTQYF.

This sequence joins TRBV7-2 and TRBJ1-5; D might be TRBD1 (5 bases). The CDR3 length is 14 residues. Deletions cut 7 bases from V and 4 bases from J, with 14 bases between. In germline, CDR1 is SGHTA, CDR2 FQGNSA. The CDR3 spells CASTTGWGNQPQHF. CDR3 DNA: TGTGCCAGCACCACCGGTTGGGGGAATCAGCCCCAGCATTTT. The full variable domain, its missing parts supplied by reference TRBV7-2 and TRBJ1-5, is GAGVSQSPSNKVTEKGKDVELRCDPISGHTALYWYRQSLGQGLEFLIYFQGNSAPDKSGLPSDRFSAERTGGSVSTLTIQRTQQEDSAVYLCASTTGWGNQPQHFGDGTRLSIL.

J is TRBJ1-3 and V is TRBV7-2, with D hard to call. Looked up from germline, CDR1 is SGHTA and CDR2 is FQGNSA. V lost 1 base and J 0 bases, leaving 10 bases between the germline ends. CDR3 length: 16 amino acids. CDR3 DNA: TGTGCCAGCAGCTTAGGGTCTGGGCACTCTGGAAACACCATATATTTT. It yields the protein CASSLGSGHSGNTIYF.

The gene calls are TRBV5-1 and TRBJ2-1; 12 bases are shared with TRBD2. Germline V CDR1 and CDR2: SGHRS, YFSETQ. The CDR3 spans 14 residues. Trimming cost V 4 bases and J 8 bases; bases outside gene matches: 4. CDR3 sequence (DNA): TGCGCCAGCAGCGGAGGGACTAGCGGGTATGAGCAGTTCTTC. Translation gives CASSGGTSGYEQFF.

This clonotype was counted at least ten times. The gene calls are TRBV11-2 and TRBJ2-1; D tentatively reads TRBD1 or TRBD2 (5 bases each). This CDR3 comprises 16 residues. Germline V gene sequence: CDR1 SGHAT, CDR2 FQNNGV. Trimming pared 4 bases from V and 0 bases from J, leaving 13 bases between. CDR3 sequence reads: CASSYGGASSYNEQFF. The CDR3 DNA reads TGTGCCAGCAGCTATGGGGGAGCCAGCTCCTACAATGAGCAGTTCTTC.

This clonotype showed up just a few times. The chain has TRBV12-3 or TRBV12-4 and TRBJ2-5, with TRBD1 as a possible D gene (6 bases). The V gene lost 6 bases and the J gene lost 5 bases, with 13 bases spanning the gap. This CDR3 comprises 13 residues. The CDR3 spells CASSGQRGETQYF. As DNA, the CDR3 is TGTGCCAGCAGCGGACAGAGAGGGGAGACCCAGTACTTC.

Only a few counts were recorded for this clonotype. V usage is TRBV29-1 and J usage is TRBJ2-7; D not certain. This CDR3 is built from 11 residues. Germline V lookup: CDR1 SQVTM, CDR2 ANQGSEA. Between the trimmed V and J ends, which lost 1 base and 4 bases, there was a span of 5 bases. The CDR3: CSVEVEYEQYF. In DNA form, the CDR3 reads TGCAGCGTTGAAGTTGAATACGAGCAGTACTTC.

This clonotype was counted between two and nine times. The chain has TRBV5-6 and TRBJ1-2, with TRBD1 matching 9 bases. Germline loops: CDR1 SGHDT, CDR2 YYEEEE. The ends lost 5 bases at V and 8 bases at J; junction bases unmatched: 10. The CDR3 is made up of 14 amino acids. In nucleotides, the CDR3 is TGTGCCAGCAGGTATCCGGGACAGGGTGGAGGCTACACCTTC. Translation gives CASRYPGQGGGYTF.

The gene calls are TRBV7-3 and TRBJ1-1, with TRBD1 matching 11 bases. Germline values: CDR1 SGHTA, CDR2 FQGTGA. V lost 2 bases and J lost 2; bases outside the gene matches: 1. CDR3 length: 15 amino acids. CDR3 region: CASSLGTGGNTEAFF. The CDR3 DNA reads TGTGCCAGCAGCTTAGGGACAGGGGGAAACACTGAAGCTTTCTTT.

This clonotype was observed a handful of times. CDR3 sequence reads: CATSDLHRVGTDTQYF. The CDR3 DNA reads TGTGCCACCAGTGATTTGCACAGGGTAGGCACAGATACGCAGTATTTT. The chain links TRBV24-1 to TRBJ2-3, with D tentatively TRBD1 (6 bases). V lost 0 bases and J 1 base, leaving 10 bases between the germline ends. The CDR3 runs to 16 residues. Germline CDR1 KGHDR, CDR2 SFDVKD.

This clonotype was counted many times. The chain employs TRBV20-1 and TRBJ2-7; D not certain. This CDR3 is 16 amino acids long. The germline V gene encodes CDR1 DFQATT and CDR2 SNEGSKA (reference sequence). The ends were cut back, 4 bases at V and 0 bases at J, with 19 bases in the middle. The CDR3 protein is CSANRVTVSSSYEQYF. The CDR3 DNA reads TGCAGTGCTAATAGGGTTACAGTTTCGAGCTCCTACGAGCAGTACTTC.

This clonotype was detected only a few times. This chain uses TRBV11-3 with TRBJ1-3; D may be TRBD1 (5 bases). CDR1 SGHNT and CDR2 YENEEA come from the germline V gene. The CDR3 is 15 amino acids. V was pared by 5 bases and J by 0 bases, with 11 bases between. CDR3 bases: TGTGCCAGCAGCCGGGGCGGCAACTCTGGAAACACCATATATTTT. Amino acid sequence: CASSRGGNSGNTIYF.

This clonotype has more than one count but fewer than ten. The gene calls are TRBV7-8 and TRBJ2-7; 8 nucleotides agree with TRBD2. This CDR3 region has 14 residues. CDR1 SGHVS and CDR2 FQNEAQ come from the germline V gene. The trim removed 0 bases at V and 7 bases at J, leaving 5 bases unmatched. The CDR3 reads CASSLALGGREQYF. The DNA of the CDR3 is TGTGCCAGCAGCTTAGCGCTGGGCGGGAGGGAGCAGTACTTC.

A few counts support this clonotype. V is TRBV7-2 and J is TRBJ2-1; 9 bases map to TRBD2. The CDR3 spans 17 residues. The ends lost 1 base at V and 7 bases at J; junction bases unmatched: 11. Germline V lookup: CDR1 SGHTA, CDR2 FQGNSA. The CDR3: CASSLVFLAGVKNEQFF. In DNA form, the CDR3 reads TGTGCCAGCAGCTTAGTGTTTTTAGCGGGAGTTAAAAATGAGCAGTTCTTC.